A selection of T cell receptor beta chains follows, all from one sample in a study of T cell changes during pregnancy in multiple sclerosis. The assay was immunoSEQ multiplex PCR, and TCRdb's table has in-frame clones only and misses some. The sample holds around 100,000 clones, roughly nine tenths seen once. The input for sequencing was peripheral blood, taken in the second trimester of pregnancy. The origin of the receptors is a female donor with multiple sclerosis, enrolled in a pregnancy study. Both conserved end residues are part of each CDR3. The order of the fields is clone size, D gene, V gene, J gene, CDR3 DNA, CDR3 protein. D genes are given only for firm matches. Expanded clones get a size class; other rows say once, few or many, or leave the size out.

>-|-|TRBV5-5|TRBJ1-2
TGTGCCAGCAGCCCGCCTACATGGCGGGGAAGGGATCATGGCTACACCTTC
CASSPPTWRGRDHGYTF
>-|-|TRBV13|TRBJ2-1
TGTGCCAGCAGCCTAGAAGGGCGGGGGCTCATCTCCTACAATGAGCAGTTCTTC
CASSLEGRGLISYNEQFF
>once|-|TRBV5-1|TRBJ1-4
TGCGCCAGCAGCGGGGTCCCCGGGCGGGCTGATAATGAAAAACTGTTTTTT
CASSGVPGRADNEKLFF
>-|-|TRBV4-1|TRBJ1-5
TGCGCCAGCAGCCAAGTGGCCAGGGTCGGGCAGCCCCAGCATTTT
CASSQVARVGQPQHF
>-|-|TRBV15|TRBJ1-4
TGTGCCACCAGCAGAGGAGATACAGGGTGGATACGAAAACTGTTTTTT
CATSRGDTGWIRKLFF
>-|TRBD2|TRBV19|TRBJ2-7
TGTGCCAGTAGCCCGGGGGGGACTAGCGGGGGCTACGGGCAGTACTTC
CASSPGGTSGGYGQYF
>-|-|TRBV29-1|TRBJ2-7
TGCAGCGTCGGGAGACCTCGCGAGCAGTACTTC
CSVGRPREQYF
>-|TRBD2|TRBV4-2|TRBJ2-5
TGTGCCAGCAGCCAAGAGCCAGCGGGGAAGTCGGAGACCCAGTACTTC
CASSQEPAGKSETQYF
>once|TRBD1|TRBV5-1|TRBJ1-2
TGCGCCAGCAGCTTTGGTTTAGGACAGGACTATGGCTACACCTTC
CASSFGLGQDYGYTF
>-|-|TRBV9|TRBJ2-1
TGTGCCAGCAGCCCGCAACGTTCACCCACCGGGACTTCATCAAACAATGAGCAGTTCTTC
CASSPQRSPTGTSSNNEQFF
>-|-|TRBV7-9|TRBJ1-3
TGTGCCAGCAGCTTAGTCGGGGTCGGAAACACCATATATTTT
CASSLVGVGNTIYF
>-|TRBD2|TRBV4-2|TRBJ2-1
TGTGCCAGCAGCCAAGTAGCGGGAGGCATTGACAATGAGCAGTTCTTC
CASSQVAGGIDNEQFF
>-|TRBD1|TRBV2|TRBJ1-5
TGTGCCAGCAGTGGAAACCCAGGGGGGAGGTCGAATCAGCCCCAGCATTTT
CASSGNPGGRSNQPQHF
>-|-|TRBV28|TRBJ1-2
TGTGCCAGCAGGGCCGGAGGCGTTGGCTACACCTTC
CASRAGGVGYTF
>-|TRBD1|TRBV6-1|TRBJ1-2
TGTGCCAGCAGTGCAGGACAGGGCAGCTACACCTTC
CASSAGQGSYTF